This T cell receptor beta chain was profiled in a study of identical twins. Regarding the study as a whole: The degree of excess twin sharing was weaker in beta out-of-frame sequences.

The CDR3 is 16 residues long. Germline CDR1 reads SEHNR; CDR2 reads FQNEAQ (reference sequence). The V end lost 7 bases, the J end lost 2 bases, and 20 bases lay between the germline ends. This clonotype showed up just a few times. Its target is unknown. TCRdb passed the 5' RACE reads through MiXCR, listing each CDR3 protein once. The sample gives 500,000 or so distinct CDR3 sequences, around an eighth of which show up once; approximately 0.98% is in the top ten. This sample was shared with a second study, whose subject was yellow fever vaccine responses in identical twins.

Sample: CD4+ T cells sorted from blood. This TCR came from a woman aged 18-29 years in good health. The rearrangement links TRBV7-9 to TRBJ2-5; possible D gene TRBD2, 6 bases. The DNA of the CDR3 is TGTGCCAGCACCAAATCCCGACTAGATCAGCAAGAGACCCAGTACTTC. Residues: CASTKSRLDQQETQYF.